This record concerns one TCR beta chain sequence. This entry belongs to a study of blood T cell repertoires in COVID-19. Study information: The samples span acute and convalescent COVID-19 from the United States, Italy and Spain. In each case, the material was cDNA or gDNA derived from T cells, B-cell-depleted T cells, or PBMCs.

The CDR3 contains 16 residues. Germline assignment: CDR1 LNHNV and CDR2 YYDKDF (reference sequence). The junction had 6 bases not matched to a gene; V was cut back by 3 bases and J by 2 bases. Original processing methods: Reference gene primer amplification gave estimated nucleated cell counts. TCRdb's table, derived via immunoSEQ multiplex PCR, lists solely in-frame clones and lacks some. From that table come the V and J calls and clone size; the DNA was used to work out D and trimming. The sample contains approximately 130,000 clones, approximately 80% of which appear only once. The source is a human donor in a cohort sampled during active COVID-19. The rearrangement joins TRBV15 to TRBJ1-5, with TRBD1 matching over 8 bases. The sequenced sample was peripheral blood. CDR3: CATSSGYRGGNQPQHF. Written as DNA, the CDR3 is TGTGCCACCAGCAGTGGTTACAGGGGGGGCAATCAGCCCCAGCATTTT.